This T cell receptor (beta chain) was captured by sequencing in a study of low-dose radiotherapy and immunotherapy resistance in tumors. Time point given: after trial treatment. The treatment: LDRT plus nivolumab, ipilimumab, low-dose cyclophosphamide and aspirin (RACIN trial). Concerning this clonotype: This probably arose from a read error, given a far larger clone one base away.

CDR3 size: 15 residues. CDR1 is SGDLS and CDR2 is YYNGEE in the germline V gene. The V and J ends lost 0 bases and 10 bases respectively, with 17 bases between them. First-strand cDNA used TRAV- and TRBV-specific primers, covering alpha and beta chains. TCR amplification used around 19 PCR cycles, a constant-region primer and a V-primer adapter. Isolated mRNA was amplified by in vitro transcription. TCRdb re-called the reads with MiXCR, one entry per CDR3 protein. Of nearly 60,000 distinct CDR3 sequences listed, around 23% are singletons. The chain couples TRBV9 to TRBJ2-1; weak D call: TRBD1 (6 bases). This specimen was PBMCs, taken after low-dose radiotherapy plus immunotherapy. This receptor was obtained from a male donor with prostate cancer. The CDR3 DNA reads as TGTGCCAGCAGCGTAGGGGGCAGGGGTACCTACGAGCAGTTCTTC. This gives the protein CASSVGGRGTYEQFF.